This TCR beta chain was sequenced for a study of shared clonotypes between healthy human individuals. Overall study results and limits: Between a few donors, naive CD4 clonotypes were shared at a level of approximately 5%.

Note on this clone: Its antigen is as yet unknown.

An even split of each subset's genomic DNA across several immunoSEQ plates was performed. Some clones are missing from TCRdb's copy, which holds only in-frame ones; the method was immunoSEQ multiplex PCR. The data contain 550,000 to 850,000 clones, just under 75% of them seen just once; the ten biggest clones take up more than 1.5%. The germline V gene encodes CDR1 MNHEY and CDR2 SVGAGI. This CDR3 comprises 13 residues. The V gene lost 10 bases and the J gene lost 1 base, with 11 bases spanning the gap. This chain links TRBV6-5 with TRBJ2-4; no reliable D call. The source material was memory CD4+ T cells sorted from blood. Subset given: CD45RA-negative fraction. This clonotype was sampled from a woman under 40 in good health. CDR3 residues: CATVERAKNIQYF. CDR3 bases: TGTGCCACCGTCGAAAGGGCCAAAAACATTCAGTACTTC.